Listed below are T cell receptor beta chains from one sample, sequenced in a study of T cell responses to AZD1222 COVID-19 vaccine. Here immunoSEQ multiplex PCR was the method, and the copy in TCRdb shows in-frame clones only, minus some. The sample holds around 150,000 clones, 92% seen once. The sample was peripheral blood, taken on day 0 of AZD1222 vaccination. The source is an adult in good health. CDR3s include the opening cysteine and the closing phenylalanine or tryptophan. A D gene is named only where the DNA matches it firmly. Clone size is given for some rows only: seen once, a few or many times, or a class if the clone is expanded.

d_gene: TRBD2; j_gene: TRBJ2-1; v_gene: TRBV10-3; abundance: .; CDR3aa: CAISDDGTSGRLGIHTDEQFF; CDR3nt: TGTGCCATCAGCGACGACGGGACTAGCGGGAGACTCGGCATACACACGGATGAGCAGTTCTTC
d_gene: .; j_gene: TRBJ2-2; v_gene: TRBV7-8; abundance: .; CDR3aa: CASSFWDTGELFF; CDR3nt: TGTGCCAGCAGCTTCTGGGACACCGGGGAGCTGTTTTTT
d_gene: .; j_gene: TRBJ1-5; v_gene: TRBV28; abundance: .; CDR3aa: CASSPQNPNSTPQHF; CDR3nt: TGTGCCAGCAGTCCTCAAAACCCCAACAGTACGCCCCAGCATTTT
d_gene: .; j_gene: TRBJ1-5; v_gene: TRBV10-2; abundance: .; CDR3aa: CASSVGGVWSNQPQHF; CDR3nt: TGCGCCAGCAGTGTGGGGGGGGTGTGGAGCAATCAGCCCCAGCATTTT
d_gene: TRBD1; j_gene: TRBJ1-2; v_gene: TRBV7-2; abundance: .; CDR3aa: CASSLLGTGYGYTF; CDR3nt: TGTGCCAGCAGCTTGCTAGGGACAGGCTATGGCTACACCTTC
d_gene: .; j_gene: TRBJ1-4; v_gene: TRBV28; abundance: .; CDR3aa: CASSLGGGQNNEKLFF; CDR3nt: TGTGCCAGCAGTTTGGGGGGCGGGCAGAATAATGAAAAACTGTTTTTT
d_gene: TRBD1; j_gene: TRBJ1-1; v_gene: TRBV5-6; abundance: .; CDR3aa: CASSFGQGDTEAFF; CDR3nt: TGTGCCAGCAGCTTCGGACAGGGGGACACTGAAGCTTTCTTT
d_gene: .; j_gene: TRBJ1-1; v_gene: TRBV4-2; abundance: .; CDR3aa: CASTPRGNGNTEAFF; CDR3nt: TGTGCCAGCACCCCTCGCGGGAACGGGAACACTGAAGCTTTCTTT
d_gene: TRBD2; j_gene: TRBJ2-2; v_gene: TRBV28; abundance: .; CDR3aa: CASSLLAGGPSGELFF; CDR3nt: TGTGCCAGCAGTTTACTAGCGGGAGGGCCGTCCGGGGAGCTGTTTTTT
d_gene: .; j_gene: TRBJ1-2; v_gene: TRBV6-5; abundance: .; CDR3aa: CASQSLIYGYTF; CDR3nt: TGTGCCAGTCAGAGTTTAATCTATGGCTACACCTTC
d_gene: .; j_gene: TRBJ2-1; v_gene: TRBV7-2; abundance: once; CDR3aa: CASSFNNLGGDEQFF; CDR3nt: TGTGCCAGCAGCTTTAACAACCTGGGCGGCGATGAGCAGTTCTTC
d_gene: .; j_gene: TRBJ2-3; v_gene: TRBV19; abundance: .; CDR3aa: CASTRSPAGTDTQYF; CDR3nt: TGTGCCAGTACCCGATCACCGGCAGGGACAGATACGCAGTATTTT
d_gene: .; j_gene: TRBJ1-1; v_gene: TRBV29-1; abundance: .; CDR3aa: CSVDTENTEAFF; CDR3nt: TGCAGCGTAGATACAGAAAACACTGAAGCTTTCTTT
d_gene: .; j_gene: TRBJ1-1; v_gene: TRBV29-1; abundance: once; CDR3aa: CSVATAGTEAFF; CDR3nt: TGCAGCGTTGCCACTGCGGGGACTGAAGCTTTCTTT
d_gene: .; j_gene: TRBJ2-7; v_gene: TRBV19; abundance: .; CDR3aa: CASSIAPQGYEQYF; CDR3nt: TGTGCCAGTAGTATCGCCCCTCAGGGGTACGAGCAGTACTTC
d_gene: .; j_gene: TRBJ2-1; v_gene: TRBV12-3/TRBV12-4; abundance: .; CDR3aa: CASSLGRGPEQFF; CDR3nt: TGTGCCAGCAGTTTAGGCAGGGGCCCTGAGCAGTTCTTC
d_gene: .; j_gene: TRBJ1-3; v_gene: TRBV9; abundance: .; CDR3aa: CASNPLPGNTIYF; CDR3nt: TGTGCCAGCAATCCCCTCCCGGGAAACACCATATATTTT
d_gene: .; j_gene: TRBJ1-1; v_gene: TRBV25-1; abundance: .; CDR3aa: CASSRASVRGLGEAFF; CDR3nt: TGTGCCAGCAGTAGAGCGTCGGTACGGGGCTTGGGAGAAGCTTTCTTT
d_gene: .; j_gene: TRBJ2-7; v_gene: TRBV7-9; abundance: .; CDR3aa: CASSLVGASYEQYF; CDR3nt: TGTGCCAGCAGCTTAGTTGGCGCCTCCTACGAGCAGTACTTC
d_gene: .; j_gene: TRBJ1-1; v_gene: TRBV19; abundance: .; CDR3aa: CASSSKQGNTEAFF; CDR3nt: TGTGCCAGTAGTTCAAAACAGGGAAACACTGAAGCTTTCTTT
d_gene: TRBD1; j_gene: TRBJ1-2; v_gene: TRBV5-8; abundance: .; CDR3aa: CASSTPTGNYGYTF; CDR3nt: TGTGCCAGCAGCACCCCGACAGGGAACTATGGCTACACCTTC
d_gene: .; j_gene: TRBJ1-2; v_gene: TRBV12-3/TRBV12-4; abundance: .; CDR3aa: CASSLDREYGYTF; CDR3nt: TGTGCCAGCAGTTTAGACAGGGAATATGGCTACACCTTC
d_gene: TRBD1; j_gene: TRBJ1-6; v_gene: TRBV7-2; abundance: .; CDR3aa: CASSLLSPGQGNSPLHF; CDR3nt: TGTGCCAGCAGCTTATTGTCCCCGGGACAGGGTAATTCACCCCTCCACTTT
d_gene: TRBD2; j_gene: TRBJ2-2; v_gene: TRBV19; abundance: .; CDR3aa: CATRLAGGGELFF; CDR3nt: TGTGCCACCAGACTAGCGGGAGGGGGGGAGCTGTTTTTT
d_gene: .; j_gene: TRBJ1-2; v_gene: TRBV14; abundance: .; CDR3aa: CASSQDRVVQVIGYTF; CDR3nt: TGTGCCAGCAGCCAAGATCGAGTGGTCCAGGTTATTGGCTACACCTTC
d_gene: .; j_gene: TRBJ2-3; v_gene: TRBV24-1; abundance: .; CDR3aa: CATSGVGEATDTQYF; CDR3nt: TGTGCCACCAGTGGAGTAGGGGAGGCAACAGATACGCAGTATTTT
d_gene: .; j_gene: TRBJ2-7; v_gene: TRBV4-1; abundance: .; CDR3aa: CASSQMSQGKKGEQYF; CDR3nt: TGCGCCAGCAGCCAAATGTCACAGGGTAAAAAGGGCGAGCAGTACTTC
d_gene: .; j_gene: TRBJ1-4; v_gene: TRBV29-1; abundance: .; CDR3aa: CSVGTEMGEKLFF; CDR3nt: TGCAGCGTTGGGACTGAGATGGGCGAAAAACTGTTTTTT
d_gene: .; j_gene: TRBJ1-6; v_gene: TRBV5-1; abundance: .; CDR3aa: CASREGGNSPLHF; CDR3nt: TGCGCCAGCAGGGAAGGGGGAAATTCACCCCTCCACTTT
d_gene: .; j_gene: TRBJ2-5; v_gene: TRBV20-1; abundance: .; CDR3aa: CSARAGETQYF; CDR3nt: TGCAGTGCTAGGGCAGGAGAGACCCAGTACTTC
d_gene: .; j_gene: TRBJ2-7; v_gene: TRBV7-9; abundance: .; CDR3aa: CASSFTTYYEQYF; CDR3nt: TGTGCCAGCAGCTTCACCACATACTACGAGCAGTACTTC
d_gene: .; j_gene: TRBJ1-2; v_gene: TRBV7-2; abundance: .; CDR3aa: CASSPMQGGTAYGYTF; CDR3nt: TGTGCCAGCAGCCCCATGCAGGGCGGGACGGCTTATGGCTACACCTTC
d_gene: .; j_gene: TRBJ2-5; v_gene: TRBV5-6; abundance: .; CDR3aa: CASCLGGRGGGETQYF; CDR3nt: TGTGCCAGCTGCTTGGGGGGCCGCGGGGGCGGGGAGACCCAGTACTTC
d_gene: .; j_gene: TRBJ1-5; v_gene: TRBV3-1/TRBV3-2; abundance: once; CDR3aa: CASSQGVGNLGQPQHF; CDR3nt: TGTGCCAGCAGCCAAGGGGTAGGGAACCTAGGGCAGCCCCAGCATTTT
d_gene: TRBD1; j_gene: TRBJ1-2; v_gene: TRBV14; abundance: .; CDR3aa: CASSQLDFRDRGRNKDGYTF; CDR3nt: TGTGCCAGCAGCCAACTGGATTTTCGGGACAGGGGGCGAAACAAGGATGGCTACACCTTC
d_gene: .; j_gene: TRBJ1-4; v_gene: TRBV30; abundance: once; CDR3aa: CAWSSGGEKLFF; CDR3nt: TGTGCCTGGAGTTCCGGGGGTGAAAAACTGTTTTTT
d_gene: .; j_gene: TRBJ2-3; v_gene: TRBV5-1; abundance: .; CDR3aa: CASSLTDTQYF; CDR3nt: TGCGCCAGCAGCTTGACAGATACGCAGTATTTT
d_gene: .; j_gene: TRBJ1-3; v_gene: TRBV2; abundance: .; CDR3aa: CASRVGTYSGNTIYF; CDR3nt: TGTGCCAGCAGGGTAGGGACGTACTCTGGAAACACCATATATTTT
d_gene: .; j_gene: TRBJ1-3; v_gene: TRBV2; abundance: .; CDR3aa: CASRRAAAHSGNTIYF; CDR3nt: TGTGCCTCCCGTCGGGCGGCAGCGCACTCTGGAAACACCATATATTTT
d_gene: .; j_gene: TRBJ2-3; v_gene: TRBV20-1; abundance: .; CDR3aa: CSASSGGTDTQYF; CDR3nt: TGCAGTGCTAGTAGTGGGGGCACAGATACGCAGTATTTT
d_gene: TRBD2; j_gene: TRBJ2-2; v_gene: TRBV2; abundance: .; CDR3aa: CASSAPSGRSNTGELFF; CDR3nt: TGTGCCAGCAGCGCTCCTAGCGGGAGGTCGAACACCGGGGAGCTGTTTTTT
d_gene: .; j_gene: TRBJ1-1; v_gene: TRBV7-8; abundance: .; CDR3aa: CASSPQGRNTEAFF; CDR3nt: TGTGCCAGCAGCCCACAGGGCCGGAACACTGAAGCTTTCTTT
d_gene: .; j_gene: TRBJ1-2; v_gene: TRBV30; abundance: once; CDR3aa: CAWRRTVYGYTF; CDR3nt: TGTGCCTGGAGGCGGACAGTTTACGGCTACACCTTC
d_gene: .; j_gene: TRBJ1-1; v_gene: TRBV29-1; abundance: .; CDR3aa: CSVSTQLNTEAFF; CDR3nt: TGCAGCGTTTCAACACAGCTGAACACTGAAGCTTTCTTT
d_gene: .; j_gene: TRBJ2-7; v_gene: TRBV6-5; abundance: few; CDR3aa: CASSYSTPGEQYF; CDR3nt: TGTGCCAGCAGTTACTCGACCCCGGGGGAGCAGTACTTC
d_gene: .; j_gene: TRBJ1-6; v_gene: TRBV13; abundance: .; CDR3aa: CASSFGLSHRPPLHF; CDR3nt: TGTGCCAGCAGCTTCGGTCTCTCCCATAGACCACCCCTCCACTTT
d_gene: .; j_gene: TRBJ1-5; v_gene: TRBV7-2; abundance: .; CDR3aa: CASSERVGQPQHF; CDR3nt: TGTGCCAGCAGCGAAAGGGTTGGTCAGCCCCAGCATTTT
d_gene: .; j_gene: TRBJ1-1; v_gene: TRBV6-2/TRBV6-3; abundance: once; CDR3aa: CASSPGTVYTEAFF; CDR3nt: TGTGCCAGCAGTCCGGGGACGGTGTACACTGAAGCTTTCTTT
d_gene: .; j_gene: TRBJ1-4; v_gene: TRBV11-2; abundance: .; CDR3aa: CASSLGGGPANEKLFF; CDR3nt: TGTGCCAGCAGCTTAGGTGGGGGGCCAGCTAATGAAAAACTGTTTTTT
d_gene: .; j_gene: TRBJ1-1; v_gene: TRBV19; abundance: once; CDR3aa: CASTLQQGRATEAFF; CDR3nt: TGTGCCAGTACCCTGCAACAGGGCAGGGCCACTGAAGCTTTCTTT
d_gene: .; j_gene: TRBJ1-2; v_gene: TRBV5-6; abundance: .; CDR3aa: CASSLKAALYGYTF; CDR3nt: TGTGCCAGCAGCTTGAAGGCGGCCCTCTATGGCTACACCTTC
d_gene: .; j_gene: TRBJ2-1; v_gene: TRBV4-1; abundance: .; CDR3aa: CASSLGVSTPARGHEQFF; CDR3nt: TGCGCCAGCAGCCTCGGTGTGTCGACCCCAGCGCGGGGCCATGAGCAGTTCTTC
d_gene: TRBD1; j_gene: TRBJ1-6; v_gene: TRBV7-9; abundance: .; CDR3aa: CASSLAIGQGAFNSPLHF; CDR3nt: TGTGCCAGCAGCTTAGCCATCGGACAGGGGGCGTTTAATTCACCCCTCCACTTT